The rows below give T cell receptor beta chains drawn from one sample of a study of control samples from healthy donors and cancer patients. Sequencing was performed with immunoSEQ multiplex PCR; in TCRdb, only in-frame clones are kept and a portion is missing. Seen here are about 150,000 clones, around 90% observed once, and the top ten hold about 4.9%. Sample: blood. These receptors came from a man in his thirties or forties in good health. Both conserved end residues are part of each CDR3. A D gene is named only where the DNA matches it firmly. Where a row states a size, it is once, few, many or the class of an expanded clone; other rows omit it.

cdr3_nt cdr3_aa v_call clone_size d_call j_call
TGTGCCAGCAGCAGGCAGGGGAGCAATCAGCCCCAGCATTTT CASSRQGSNQPQHF TRBV5-6 . . TRBJ1-5
TGCGCCAGCAGCCAAGAGGCGGACGGCGGGATCAATGAGCAGTTCTTC CASSQEADGGINEQFF TRBV4-3 once . TRBJ2-1
TGTGCCAGCTCACCAAACCAGGGGACACAAGAGACCCAGTACTTC CASSPNQGTQETQYF TRBV18 . . TRBJ2-5
TGTGCCAGCAGAGCAGGGGGAGGGAACACTGAAGCTTTCTTT CASRAGGGNTEAFF TRBV6-5 . TRBD1 TRBJ1-1
TGTGCCACCCGAAGGGGAAACACCATATATTTT CATRRGNTIYF TRBV27 . . TRBJ1-3
TGCGCCAGCAGCCAAGGGGGGACCAATGAGCAGTTCTTC CASSQGGTNEQFF TRBV4-1 . . TRBJ2-1
TGCGCCAGCAATTCGCCGGGCACTGAAGCTTTCTTT CASNSPGTEAFF TRBV5-1 . . TRBJ1-1
TGTGCCACCAGCAGGTCTAGGACAGGGGGAAACACCATATATTTT CATSRSRTGGNTIYF TRBV15 . TRBD1 TRBJ1-3
TGTGCCAGCAGCTACAACCAAGGGGGAGATACCTACGAGCAGTACTTC CASSYNQGGDTYEQYF TRBV7-2 . . TRBJ2-7
TGTGCCAGCAGCTTGGGGGGCACTCAAGAGACCCAGTACTTC CASSLGGTQETQYF TRBV7-3 . . TRBJ2-5
TGTGCCAGCAGTTCGCAGTACACCGGGGAGCTGTTTTTT CASSSQYTGELFF TRBV6-5 . . TRBJ2-2
TGTGCCAGCAGCCCAGGACGGGAGAATAATTCACCCCTCCACTTT CASSPGRENNSPLHF TRBV5-4 . . TRBJ1-6
TGTGCCAGCACCGGCCCGGGACAGGGGGTAGATGAGCAGTTCTTC CASTGPGQGVDEQFF TRBV7-9 once TRBD1 TRBJ2-1
TGCGCCAGCAGCGATGGGACAGTTGGAAACACCATATATTTT CASSDGTVGNTIYF TRBV5-1 . TRBD1 TRBJ1-3
TGTGCCAGCAGTTACACGGCAGGGATAGAGACCCAGTACTTC CASSYTAGIETQYF TRBV6-6 . . TRBJ2-5
TGTGCCTGGAGTGTACACACAGGGAGGTCGTATGGCTACACCTTC CAWSVHTGRSYGYTF TRBV30 few . TRBJ1-2
TGTGCCAGCAGTTTATCAGGGAGCGGAAACACCATATATTTT CASSLSGSGNTIYF TRBV27 . . TRBJ1-3
TGTGCCAGCAGCTCTCGGACTTTAACCGGGGAGCTGTTTTTT CASSSRTLTGELFF TRBV7-3 . . TRBJ2-2
TGTGCCAGCACAAGGCCAGCTGAAGCTTTCTTT CASTRPAEAFF TRBV27 . . TRBJ1-1
TGCGCCAGCAGCCAAGAGCTTGCAGCAAATGGGGGCTACACCTTC CASSQELAANGGYTF TRBV4-3 . . TRBJ1-2
TGTGCCTCTCAAGGGTACCGGGGCCAGCCCCAGCATTTT CASQGYRGQPQHF TRBV6-5 . . TRBJ1-5
TGTGCCAGCAGCTCTTCACCCTACACAGATACGCAGTATTTT CASSSSPYTDTQYF TRBV11-2 once . TRBJ2-3
TGCGCCGTCTACAGGGGAGGCGGCTACACCTTC CAVYRGGGYTF TRBV23-1 . TRBD1 TRBJ1-2
TGTGCCAGCTCACCCGAATTAGGGGAGACCCAGTACTTC CASSPELGETQYF TRBV18 . . TRBJ2-5
TGTGCCAGCAGTGACACTGGATGGAGCTCCTACAATGAGCAGTTCTTC CASSDTGWSSYNEQFF TRBV6-4 . . TRBJ2-1
TGTGCCAGCAGTTACTCGATCGGGAGGGCCTACAATGAGCAGTTCTTC CASSYSIGRAYNEQFF TRBV6-7 . TRBD2 TRBJ2-1
TGTGCCACCATGGGCCCAGCGGGCCGCACTAAGGGCTCCTACAATGAGCAGTTCTTC CATMGPAGRTKGSYNEQFF TRBV24-1 few . TRBJ2-1
TGTGCCAGTAGCCTGTTGAGGACAGATCTATTTACTAACACTGAAGCTTTCTTT CASSLLRTDLFTNTEAFF TRBV19 . . TRBJ1-1
TGTGCCAGCAGCGCGACCGGGACTAGTATGTACGAGCAGTACTTC CASSATGTSMYEQYF TRBV5-4 . TRBD2 TRBJ2-7
TGTGCCAGCAGTTACGTGGGGTTTCGGGCGAACACTGAAGCTTTCTTT CASSYVGFRANTEAFF TRBV6-5 . . TRBJ1-1
TGTGCCAGCAGCTTAGGTCGACCCCTCGGGGACTATGAGCAGTTCTTC CASSLGRPLGDYEQFF TRBV7-6 . . TRBJ2-1
TGTGCCAGCAGTGAAGTCTGGACAGGGGGGGTCTATGGCTACACCTTC CASSEVWTGGVYGYTF TRBV6-1 few TRBD1 TRBJ1-2
TGCAGCGCCGCCGGGACTAGCGGGATCGTCGAGCAGTTCTTC CSAAGTSGIVEQFF TRBV29-1 . TRBD2 TRBJ2-1
TGTGCCAGCAGCGTAACGAGTACGGGACAGGGTCTTGTCGAGCAGTACTTC CASSVTSTGQGLVEQYF TRBV9 . TRBD1 TRBJ2-7
TGTGCCAGCACGACTAGCGGGAGAAGTGGGGGCTCCTACGAGCAGTACTTC CASTTSGRSGGSYEQYF TRBV19 . TRBD2 TRBJ2-7
TGTGCTAGTGGTTTGGGAGTATCGGGTAACACTGAAGCTTTCTTT CASGLGVSGNTEAFF TRBV12-5 . . TRBJ1-1
TGTGCCAGCAGCTCAACAGGGGACGAGCAGTACTTC CASSSTGDEQYF TRBV5-5 . TRBD1 TRBJ2-7
TGTGCCAGCAGTTTAAAAAACATTCAGTACTTC CASSLKNIQYF TRBV28 . . TRBJ2-4
TGTGCCAGCAGCTTGGGGTCTCGTTACTCTGGGGCCAACGTCCTGACTTTC CASSLGSRYSGANVLTF TRBV5-4 . . TRBJ2-6
TGTGCCAGCAGACGTGGGGGGCCTAACGGGGAGCTGTTTTTT CASRRGGPNGELFF TRBV6-5 . . TRBJ2-2
TGTGCCAGTATAGTGCTTGACTACCAAGAGACCCAGTACTTC CASIVLDYQETQYF TRBV19 . . TRBJ2-5
TGTGCCACCAGTGCTAGTGGCAATCAGCCCCAGCATTTT CATSASGNQPQHF TRBV24-1 . . TRBJ1-5
TGTGCCAGCAGCATAGGACAGAACACTGAAGCTTTCTTT CASSIGQNTEAFF TRBV7-3 . . TRBJ1-1
TGTGCCAGCAGACCGGGACAGGGGAACACCGGGGAGCTGTTTTTT CASRPGQGNTGELFF TRBV7-2 . TRBD1 TRBJ2-2
TGTGCCAGCAGCCTACAACCCACATCAGTTGGGACTAGCGTGAATGAGCAGTTCTTC CASSLQPTSVGTSVNEQFF TRBV7-2 . TRBD2 TRBJ2-1
TGTGCCAGCAGCCTGCAACAGGGTACATTGGAGACCCAGTACTTC CASSLQQGTLETQYF TRBV7-9 . . TRBJ2-5
TGTGCCACCAGCAGCGGGAACTACTATGGCTACACCTTC CATSSGNYYGYTF TRBV15 once . TRBJ1-2
TGTGCCAGCAGCAAGGACAGGGGGGCAGATACGCAGTATTTT CASSKDRGADTQYF TRBV11-2 . TRBD1 TRBJ2-3